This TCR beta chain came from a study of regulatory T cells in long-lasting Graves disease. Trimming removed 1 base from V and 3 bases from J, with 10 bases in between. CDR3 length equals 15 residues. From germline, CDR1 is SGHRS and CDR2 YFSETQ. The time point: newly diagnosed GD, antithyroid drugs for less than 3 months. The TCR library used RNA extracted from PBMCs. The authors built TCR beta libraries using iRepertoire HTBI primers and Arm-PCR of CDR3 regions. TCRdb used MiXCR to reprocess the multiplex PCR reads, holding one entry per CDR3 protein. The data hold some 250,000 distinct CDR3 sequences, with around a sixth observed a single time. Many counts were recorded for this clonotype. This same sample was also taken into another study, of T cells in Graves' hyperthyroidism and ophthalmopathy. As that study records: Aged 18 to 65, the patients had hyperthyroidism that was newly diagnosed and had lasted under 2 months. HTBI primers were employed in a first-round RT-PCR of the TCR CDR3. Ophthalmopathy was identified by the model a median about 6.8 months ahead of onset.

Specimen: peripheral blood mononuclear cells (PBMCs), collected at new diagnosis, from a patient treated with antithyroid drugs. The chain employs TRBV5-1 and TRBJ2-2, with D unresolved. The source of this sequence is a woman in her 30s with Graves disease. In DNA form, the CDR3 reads TGCGCCAGCAGCTTGATTGGGGTGGACACCGGGGAGCTGTTTTTT. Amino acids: CASSLIGVDTGELFF.